The sample holds one count of the clone carrying this T cell receptor beta chain. The antigen is undetermined. In germline, CDR1 is SQVTM, CDR2 ANQGSEA. V was cut by 3 bases and J by 7 bases, with 16 bases left in between. The CDR3 sequence is 13 residues long. This sample stems from a study of T cell responses to AZD1222 COVID-19 vaccine. Clones were sequenced by immunoSEQ multiplex PCR, and TCRdb holds only the in-frame ones, with some missing. The table lists around 130,000 clones, around nine tenths of them singletons. Findings and limits, study-wide: CD4 TCRs covered the whole spike, strongest at regions 160-218 and 743-854.

This specimen was peripheral blood, taken 28 days after the second AZD1222 dose. The chain recombines TRBV29-1 with TRBJ2-7; D might be TRBD1 (6 bases). The sequence derives from an adult who received the AZD1222 COVID-19 vaccine. The CDR3 is CSVDSASQGEQYF. CDR3 DNA sequence: TGCAGCGTTGACTCGGCATCCCAGGGGGAGCAGTACTTC.